The 28 T cell receptor beta chains in this list originate from one sample, sequenced in a study of human T cells and chemical hapten exposure. The time point is: patch test 3, about 24 weeks after DPC sensitization. Specified treatment: therapeutic diphenylcyclopropenone sensitization with weekly scalp DPC. TCRdb independently ran MiXCR on the RACE reads; one entry per CDR3 protein. In the table there are 90,000 to 110,000 distinct CDR3 sequences, around 35% of which are singletons. The sequencing used whole blood, collected in connection with sensitization to the hapten diphenylcyclopropenone (DPC). These receptors originate from a man between 40 and 49 years old with alopecia areata. Some clones in this sample may be carry-over from other donors' samples.

The V gene is TRBV7-8, the J gene TRBJ1-6; 7 bases are shared with TRBD1. The CDR3 has 15 residues. In germline, CDR1 is SGHVS, CDR2 FQNEAQ. V was pared by 0 bases and J by 6 bases, with 2 bases of the junction left unmatched. CDR3 bases: TGTGCCAGCAGCTTAGCCAGGGGGACTAATTCACCCCTCCACTTT. The encoded protein is CASSLARGTNSPLHF. Together with reference TRBV7-8 and TRBJ1-6, the CDR3 gives the full variable domain: GAGVSQSPRYKVAKRGQDVALRCDPISGHVSLFWYQQALGQGPEFLTYFQNEAQLDKSGLPSDRFFAERPEGSVSTLKIQRTQQEDSAVYLCASSLARGTNSPLHFGNGTRLTVT.

This chain connects TRBV7-9 to TRBJ2-1, with 9 bases that match TRBD2. The germline gives CDR1 SEHNR, CDR2 FQNEAQ (reference sequence). The CDR3 loop spans 17 amino acids. Trimming removed 4 bases from V and 1 base from J; junction bases left unmatched: 8. The CDR3 DNA reads TGTGCCAGCAGCTCCCCGGAGGCGGGAGGGTCCTACAATGAGCAGTTCTTC. Translating it yields CASSSPEAGGSYNEQFF.

The chain is built from TRBV7-2 and TRBJ1-6; tentative D call: TRBD1 (5 bases). This CDR3 spans 20 amino acids. Trimming cost V 5 bases and J 0 bases, with 23 bases left between them. CDR1 and CDR2 from the germline V gene are SGHTA and FQGNSA. The CDR3 spells CASSPLTVRGPSSYNSPLHF. The CDR3 DNA is TGTGCCAGCAGCCCGTTGACAGTTAGAGGACCGAGCTCCTATAATTCACCCCTCCACTTT. Full variable domain (remainder filled in from reference TRBV7-2 and TRBJ1-6): GAGVSQSPSNKVTEKGKDVELRCDPISGHTALYWYRQSLGQGLEFLIYFQGNSAPDKSGLPSDRFSAERTGGSVSTLTIQRTQQEDSAVYLCASSPLTVRGPSSYNSPLHFGNGTRLTVT.

This clonotype was seen once. V is TRBV2 and J is TRBJ2-1, with TRBD2 matching over 11 bases. The V gene's germline CDR1 is SNHLY and CDR2 FYNNEI. This CDR3 region has 14 residues. J lost 7 bases, V lost 9 bases, and 8 bases had no gene match. The CDR3 DNA follows: TGTGCCAGTGATCTAGCGGGAGGACGTAATGAGCAGTTCTTC. Amino acid sequence: CASDLAGGRNEQFF.

V usage is TRBV7-8 and J usage is TRBJ1-1; TRBD1 matches 9 bases. The CDR3 runs to 18 residues. Germline CDR1 is SGHVS and CDR2 is FQNEAQ. The V segment lost 1 base and the J segment 1 base; nucleotides outside the gene matches: 10. The CDR3 sequence is CASSLVAGDRARNTEAFF. The CDR3, as DNA: TGTGCCAGCAGCTTAGTAGCTGGGGACAGGGCACGGAACACTGAAGCTTTCTTT.

This clonotype turned up a few times. This chain links TRBV6-6 with TRBJ2-1, with 11 positions matching TRBD2. Per the germline V gene, CDR1 is MNHNY and CDR2 is SVGAGI (reference sequence). This CDR3 has 15 residues. Trimming removed 6 bases from V and 8 bases from J; junction bases left unmatched: 9. The CDR3 loop reads CASRTTTSGSDEQFF. The CDR3 nucleotides are TGTGCCAGCAGAACAACAACTAGCGGGAGCGATGAGCAGTTCTTC.

The V and J genes are TRBV7-8 and TRBJ2-3; 8 nucleotides match TRBD2. The CDR3 has 16 residues. The V and J ends lost 5 bases and 0 bases, in that order; junction bases with no gene match: 7. Germline V CDR1 and CDR2: SGHVS, FQNEAQ. CDR3 loop: CASSPGLAYSTDTQYF. The CDR3 DNA follows: TGTGCCAGCAGCCCAGGACTAGCCTATAGCACAGATACGCAGTATTTT. The variable domain in full, completed from reference TRBV7-8 and TRBJ2-3, reads GAGVSQSPRYKVAKRGQDVALRCDPISGHVSLFWYQQALGQGPEFLTYFQNEAQLDKSGLPSDRFFAERPEGSVSTLKIQRTQQEDSAVYLCASSPGLAYSTDTQYFGPGTRLTVL.

This sequence joins TRBV29-1 and TRBJ1-1; 9 nucleotides match TRBD1. Germline V gives CDR1 SQVTM, CDR2 ANQGSEA. V shed 7 bases, J shed 2 bases, and the junction held 5 bases outside the gene matches. The CDR3 consists of 13 residues. DNA for the CDR3: TGCAGCGCTACAGGGGGCCTCAACACTGAAGCTTTCTTT. Its translation is CSATGGLNTEAFF.

The gene calls are TRBV6-5 and TRBJ2-7; TRBD2 aligns across 11 bases. The CDR3 is 15 residues long. The V segment lost 5 bases and the J segment 0 bases; nucleotides outside the gene matches: 3. CDR1 is MNHEY and CDR2 is SVGAGI in the germline V gene. The CDR3 bases are TGTGCCAGCAGTCGGCTAGCGGGAGGCTCCTACGAGCAGTACGTC. As protein: CASSRLAGGSYEQYV.

The V and J genes are TRBV18 and TRBJ1-6; D may be TRBD1 (5 bases). Trimming pared 2 bases from V and 5 bases from J, leaving 10 bases between. Per the germline V gene, CDR1 is KGHSH and CDR2 is LQKENI. This CDR3 comprises 15 residues. Here the CDR3 DNA reads TGTGCCAGCTCACCAGCGTCAGGGAATAATTCACCCCTCCACTTT. Translating it yields CASSPASGNNSPLHF. Supplemented by reference TRBV18 and TRBJ1-6, the full variable domain reads NAGVMQNPRHLVRRRGQEARLRCSPMKGHSHVYWYRQLPEEGLKFMVYLQKENIIDESGMPKERFSAEFPKEGPSILRIQQVVRGDSAAYFCASSPASGNNSPLHFGNGTRLTVT.

The genes are TRBV6-5 and TRBJ1-2; D is unresolved. There are 15 residues in the CDR3. V gave up 0 bases and J gave up 2 bases, with 10 bases separating them. CDR1 is MNHEY, CDR2 SVGAGI, per germline. The DNA for the CDR3 is TGTGCCAGCAGTTACTCCTTTGAGGGAAACTATGGCTACACCTTC. Translating gives CASSYSFEGNYGYTF.

This clonotype was counted only a few times. The chain joins TRBV24-1 to TRBJ2-7, with 10 bases identical to TRBD2. Germline V gene sequence: CDR1 KGHDR, CDR2 SFDVKD. CDR3 size: 16 residues. The J segment lost 3 bases and the V segment lost 3 bases, leaving 7 bases of the junction unmatched. CDR3: CATSDAGTSVNYEQYV. Here the CDR3 DNA reads TGTGCCACCAGTGATGCCGGGACTAGCGTAAACTACGAGCAGTACGTC.

V gene TRBV7-2 combines with J gene TRBJ2-1; D uncertain. This CDR3 has 13 amino acids. Trimming took 4 bases from V and 3 from J, leaving 7 bases between them. The V gene's germline CDR1 is SGHTA and CDR2 FQGNSA. CDR3 coding DNA: TGTGCCAGCAGCTCCCCGAACTACAATGAGCAGTTCTTC. Encoded protein: CASSSPNYNEQFF.

This sequence joins TRBV4-2 and TRBJ2-1; D is ambiguous. Germline values: CDR1 LGHNA, CDR2 YNFKEQ. The CDR3 spans 12 residues. The V gene lost 0 bases and the J gene lost 7 bases, with 4 bases spanning the gap. As DNA, the CDR3 is TGTGCCAGCAGCCAAGATACGAATGAGCAGTTCTTC. This encodes CASSQDTNEQFF.

The chain joins TRBV5-4 to TRBJ2-7; 12 bases are a match to TRBD2. V lost 5 bases and J lost 5; bases outside the gene matches: 2. There are 13 residues in the CDR3. The germline V gene encodes CDR1 SGHNT and CDR2 YYREEE (reference sequence). The CDR3 bases are TGTGCCAGCAGACTAGCGGGAGGAGACGAGCAGTACTTC. Translation gives CASRLAGGDEQYF. The whole variable domain, remainder taken from reference TRBV5-4 and TRBJ2-7, is ETGVTQSPTHLIKTRGQQVTLRCSSQSGHNTVSWYQQALGQGPQFIFQYYREEENGRGNFPPRFSGLQFPNYSSELNVNALELDDSALYLCASRLAGGDEQYFGPGTRLTVT.

This clonotype showed up just a few times. The chain combines TRBV6-4 with TRBJ2-3, with D unclear. The ends were cut back, 3 bases at V and 2 bases at J, with 9 bases in the middle. The germline gives CDR1 MRHNA, CDR2 SNTAGT. CDR3 length equals 14 residues. The DNA for the CDR3 is TGTGCCAGCAGTGAGTCCTTGGCCACAGATACGCAGTATTTT. It specifies CASSESLATDTQYF.

CDR3 in DNA: TGTGCCAGCTCGGGACAGGGGACCGGGGAGCTGTTTTTT. This codes for CASSGQGTGELFF. The V call is TRBV6-1, the J call TRBJ2-2; TRBD1 matches at 10 bases. V was pared by 8 bases and J by 5 bases, with 2 bases of the junction left unmatched. Germline CDR1 reads MNHNS; CDR2 reads SASEGT. The CDR3 is made up of 13 amino acids.

This chain links TRBV7-9 with TRBJ2-5; D might be TRBD1 (6 bases). Germline loops: CDR1 SEHNR, CDR2 FQNEAQ (reference sequence). The V end lost 5 bases, the J end lost 1 base, and 14 bases lay between the germline ends. The CDR3 length is 15 residues. The chain's CDR3 is CASSPFTGFQETQYF. CDR3 sequence (DNA): TGTGCCAGCAGCCCCTTCACAGGGTTCCAAGAGACCCAGTACTTC. The full variable domain, its missing parts supplied by reference TRBV7-9 and TRBJ2-5, is DTGVSQNPRHKITKRGQNVTFRCDPISEHNRLYWYRQTLGQGPEFLTYFQNEAQLEKSRLLSDRFSAERPKGSFSTLEIQRTEQGDSAMYLCASSPFTGFQETQYFGPGTRLLVL.

The chain recombines TRBV14 with TRBJ2-7, with D hard to call. V lost 0 bases and J lost 0, with 15 bases in between. Per germline, CDR1 SGHDN and CDR2 FVKESK. This CDR3 is built from 17 residues. The CDR3 sequence: CASSQDGSEISSYEQYV. DNA of the CDR3: TGTGCCAGCAGCCAAGATGGCAGCGAGATTAGCTCCTACGAGCAGTACGTC.

The rearrangement uses TRBV29-1 and TRBJ2-5; D ambiguous. The CDR3 length is 13 residues. Trimming pared 4 bases from V and 4 bases from J, leaving 13 bases between. CDR1 is SQVTM and CDR2 is ANQGSEA in the germline V gene. CDR3 nucleotides: TGCAGCGTTGTTAGTGGGCCCACAGAGACCCAGTACTTC. Protein product: CSVVSGPTETQYF.

The chain employs TRBV7-2 and TRBJ2-1; D is undetermined. Trimming shortened V by 3 bases and J by 8 bases, and 5 bases separated the two germline ends. The CDR3 is made up of 11 amino acids. CDR1 SGHTA and CDR2 FQGNSA come from the germline V gene. The CDR3 DNA is TGTGCCAGCAGCTTGATGGATGAGCAGTTCTTC. Its protein is CASSLMDEQFF.

CDR3: CSVFWTPTDTQYF. The CDR3, as DNA: TGCAGCGTCTTCTGGACCCCCACAGATACGCAGTATTTT. This sequence joins TRBV29-1 and TRBJ2-3, with D hard to call. The CDR3 totals 13 residues. V dropped 6 bases and J dropped 2 bases, with 12 bases sitting between them. Germline V CDR1 and CDR2: SQVTM, ANQGSEA.

This clonotype has only a few counts. The chain links TRBV12-3 or TRBV12-4 to TRBJ2-3; TRBD1 aligns across 8 bases. V shed 10 bases, J shed 4 bases, and the junction held 13 bases outside the gene matches. The CDR3 spans 15 residues. Here the CDR3 reads CATVTGTGGADTQYF. In DNA form, the CDR3 reads TGTGCCACCGTAACGGGGACAGGAGGTGCAGATACGCAGTATTTT.

The chain employs TRBV20-1 and TRBJ2-3; 9 nucleotides line up with TRBD2. V shed 6 bases, J shed 4 bases, and the junction held 14 bases outside the gene matches. The CDR3 length is 16 residues. Germline V gene lookup returns CDR1 DFQATT and CDR2 SNEGSKA (reference sequence). The CDR3 protein is CSAPIFSGRSADTQYF. CDR3 coding DNA: TGCAGTGCCCCGATCTTTAGCGGGAGATCCGCAGATACGCAGTATTTT.

This clonotype was recorded a few times. This chain connects TRBV11-2 to TRBJ2-7; TRBD2 aligns across 14 bases. The CDR3 is 16 amino acids. Germline CDR1 is SGHAT and CDR2 is FQNNGV. The ends lost 1 base at V and 6 bases at J; junction bases unmatched: 5. This chain's CDR3 is CASSLAPGLAGGEQYF. The DNA of the CDR3 is TGTGCCAGCAGCTTAGCCCCAGGACTAGCGGGAGGCGAGCAGTACTTC.

V and J are TRBV7-9 and TRBJ2-1, with TRBD2 identical over 13 bases. Germline loops: CDR1 SEHNR, CDR2 FQNEAQ (reference sequence). Losses at the gene ends were 3 bases for V and 8 bases for J; bases not matched to a gene: 10. The CDR3 sequence is 17 residues long. The CDR3: CASSFGTSGISSDEQFF. The CDR3 DNA sequence: TGTGCCAGCAGCTTTGGGACTAGCGGGATTTCATCGGATGAGCAGTTCTTC. Filled out from reference TRBV7-9 and TRBJ2-1, the complete variable domain reads DTGVSQNPRHKITKRGQNVTFRCDPISEHNRLYWYRQTLGQGPEFLTYFQNEAQLEKSRLLSDRFSAERPKGSFSTLEIQRTEQGDSAMYLCASSFGTSGISSDEQFFGPGTRLTVL.

In its sample, this clonotype was seen a few times. The chain uses TRBV7-9 and TRBJ1-4, with D uncertain. CDR1 is SEHNR and CDR2 is FQNEAQ in the germline V gene (reference sequence). The CDR3 length is 14 residues. With 5 bases removed from V and 8 bases from J, the gap between germline ends came to 15 bases. CDR3 region: CASSPLGAWEKLFF. DNA for the CDR3: TGTGCCAGCAGCCCCCTGGGTGCGTGGGAAAAACTGTTTTTT. Using reference TRBV7-9 and TRBJ1-4 for the parts outside the CDR3, the full variable domain is DTGVSQNPRHKITKRGQNVTFRCDPISEHNRLYWYRQTLGQGPEFLTYFQNEAQLEKSRLLSDRFSAERPKGSFSTLEIQRTEQGDSAMYLCASSPLGAWEKLFFGSGTQLSVL.

This clonotype was detected a few times. This chain uses TRBV29-1 with TRBJ1-5; TRBD1 aligns across 7 bases. J lost 0 bases, V lost 6 bases, and 2 bases had no gene match. This CDR3 has 13 amino acids. Looked up from germline, CDR1 is SQVTM and CDR2 is ANQGSEA. CDR3 region: CSVGTDSNQPQHF. CDR3 DNA: TGCAGCGTCGGGACAGATAGCAATCAGCCCCAGCATTTT.